These T cell receptor beta chains were read from a single sample in a study of shared clonotypes between healthy human individuals. Measured with immunoSEQ multiplex PCR; TCRdb has only the in-frame clones, and not every one. The sample lists fewer than 2.5 million clones, more than 85% occurring once. The sequencing input was naive CD4+ T cells from PBMCs. These receptors all stem from a man aged 18 to 35 in good health. Some clones in this sample may be carry-over from other donors' samples. The conserved cysteine and the conserved F or W are not part of the CDR3 here.

TRBV21-1,ASSKVEPNTEAF
TRBV5-1,ASSLGVGNTEAF
TRBV5-1,ASSLGSGGSYGYT
TRBV5-6,ASSLFTFYEQY
TRBV15,ATSRDIWDTHGYT
TRBV6-5,ASSSSVGQPQH
TRBV5-1,ASSLAGPPSGEQY
TRBV7-8,ASSLGGTLGRDEQF
TRBV6-6,ASSYSEFPYEQY
TRBV7-3,ASSLSSSSGNTIY
TRBV14,ASSPLGADTQY
TRBV4-1,ASSQDSRGSYEQY
TRBV5-1,ASSRTLAVLGQETQY
TRBV5-1,ASSLLAADTQY
TRBV30,AWRAPVGVPYEQY
TRBV30,AWRGNRLAMSSYEQY
TRBV6-8,ASSYRRPGPYGYT
TRBV28,ASSKGQGNQPQH
TRBV6-1,ASSERRASATNEKLF
TRBV7-9,ASSLAFPRGSLTDTQY
TRBV6-6,ASSPNLAPEQY
TRBV30,AWSGQEASPLH
TRBV2,ASRENGYGYT
TRBV28,ASSMYRTNQPQH
TRBV2,ASGYSNQPQH
TRBV25-1,ASSESRFYGYT
TRBV9,ASSRAQANYGYT
TRBV7-2,ASRSGGANYGYT
TRBV6-5,ASSYGGGPDTQY
TRBV9,ASSQGGRAGFYEQY
TRBV6-5,ASSLEGSDEQF
TRBV2,ASSGGAGQQF
TRBV27,ASSKDRGRYEQY
TRBV7-2,ASSLAGGNTGQPQH
TRBV4-2,ASSQAHYSNQPQH
TRBV10-3,AISPQGFNQETQY
TRBV27,ASRSLAGGGVSSYEQY
TRBV6-1,ASRLAESTDTQY
TRBV5-1,ASSVSGTGGNTIY
TRBV2,ASSRGRGYQETQY
TRBV5-1,ASSPSPGRIPGELF
TRBV21-1,ASSKLGQPQH
TRBV30,AWSAGQGPQETQY
TRBV7-9,ASSSSRTTNYNEQF
TRBV28,ASSLGVGYGYT
TRBV7-6,ASSLGIGRGYTEAF
TRBV28,ASMQGGETQY
TRBV9,ASSVVAGRGYT
TRBV29-1,SVEGARGGETQY
TRBV6-1,ASSEGGQGFQPQH
TRBV2,ASSYLAGGSDTQY
TRBV25-1,ASKPHTDTQY
TRBV6-6,ASSYSKEKLF
TRBV6-5,ASNDRQGGNEQY
TRBV5-1,ASSLAGSANEQY
TRBV30,AWTVASGPQETQY
TRBV5-4,ASSLEHGRSGNTIY
TRBV5-1,ASSYGQGYTGELF
TRBV5-5,ASSLGTAGIAEAF